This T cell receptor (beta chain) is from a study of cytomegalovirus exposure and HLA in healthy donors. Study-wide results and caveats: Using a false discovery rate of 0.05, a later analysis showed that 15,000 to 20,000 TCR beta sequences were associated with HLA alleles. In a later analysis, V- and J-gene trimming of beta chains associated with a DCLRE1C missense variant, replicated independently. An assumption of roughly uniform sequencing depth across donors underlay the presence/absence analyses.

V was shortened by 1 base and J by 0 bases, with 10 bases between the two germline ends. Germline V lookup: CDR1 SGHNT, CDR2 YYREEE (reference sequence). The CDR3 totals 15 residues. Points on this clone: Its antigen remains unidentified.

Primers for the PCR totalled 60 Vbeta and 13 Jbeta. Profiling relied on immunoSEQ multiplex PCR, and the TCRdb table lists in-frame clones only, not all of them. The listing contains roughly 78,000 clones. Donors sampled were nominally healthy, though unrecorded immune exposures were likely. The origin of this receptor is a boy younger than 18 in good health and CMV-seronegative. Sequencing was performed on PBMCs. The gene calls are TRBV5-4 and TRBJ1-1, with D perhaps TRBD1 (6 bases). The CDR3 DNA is TGTGCCAGCAGCTTGACGCAGGGGCTGAACACTGAAGCTTTCTTT. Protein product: CASSLTQGLNTEAFF.